These 29 T cell receptor beta chains were all obtained from the same sample, sequenced in a study of blood T cells in healthy people across ages. Next came a second PCR, run for about 7 to 12 cycles, which used a sample-barcoded 5' primer along with a J-beta primer mix. In TCRdb, the 5' RACE reads were re-called with MiXCR into one record per CDR3 protein. The sample holds 1.5 million or so distinct CDR3 sequences, approximately 43% seen once. Sequencing used blood. Receptors originate from a woman aged 18-35 years in good health.

This rearrangement joins TRBV6-6 to TRBJ1-5; D is unclear. The germline gives CDR1 MNHNY, CDR2 SVGAGI (reference sequence). V was shortened by 5 bases and J by 6 bases, with 11 bases between the two germline ends. The CDR3 has 13 amino acids. CDR3 sequence: CASSDIRGQPQHF. In nucleotides, the CDR3 is TGTGCCAGCAGTGATATCCGGGGTCAGCCCCAGCATTTT.

This clonotype was observed at least ten times. The chain carries TRBV20-1 and TRBJ2-1; D may be TRBD2 (6 bases). Looked up from germline, CDR1 is DFQATT and CDR2 is SNEGSKA (reference sequence). This CDR3 contains 18 residues. The V end was cut by 3 bases, the J end by 4 bases, with 25 bases between. The CDR3 sequence: CSARGPGWQAGTYNEQFF. CDR3 DNA: TGCAGTGCTAGGGGGCCCGGTTGGCAGGCGGGAACTTACAATGAGCAGTTCTTC.

V gene TRBV9 combines with J gene TRBJ1-4; no reliable D call. V was clipped by 3 bases and J by 7 bases, with 10 bases between them. The CDR3 is 13 amino acids. Germline-derived CDR1 and CDR2 are SGDLS and YYNGEE. The CDR3 DNA is TGTGCCAGCAGCGGGAGCAGAAGTGAAAAACTGTTTTTT. Protein product: CASSGSRSEKLFF. Full variable domain (missing parts from reference TRBV9 and TRBJ1-4): DSGVTQTPKHLITATGQRVTLRCSPRSGDLSVYWYQQSLDQGLQFLIQYYNGEERAKGNILERFSAQQFPDLHSELNLSSLELGDSALYFCASSGSRSEKLFFGSGTQLSVL.

This clonotype has a handful of counts. V is TRBV9 and J is TRBJ2-4, with D tentatively TRBD1 or TRBD2 (7 bases each). The DNA end lines up better with TRBJ2-7; the J call may be wrong. The length of the CDR3 is 15 residues. Germline CDR1 and CDR2: SGDLS and YYNGEE. CDR3 residues: CASSAGRGPLYEQYF. The CDR3 nucleotides read TGTGCCAGCAGCGCAGGGAGGGGGCCACTCTACGAGCAGTACTTC.

This clonotype turned up a few times. The rearrangement joins TRBV7-9 to TRBJ1-3; weak D call: TRBD1 (6 bases). The CDR3 sequence is 13 residues long. Trimming took off 5 bases at V and 5 bases at J, with 10 bases between the two ends. Germline CDR1 reads SEHNR; CDR2 reads FQNEAQ (reference sequence). CDR3 nucleotide sequence: TGTGCCAGCAGCAACGGGGGCCGAAACACCATATATTTT. Its translation is CASSNGGRNTIYF.

This clonotype has a handful of counts. The chain recombines TRBV4-3 with TRBJ1-5; the D is unclear. The V and J ends lost 0 bases and 2 bases respectively, with 11 bases between them. In germline, CDR1 is LGHNA, CDR2 YSLEER. The CDR3 covers 16 residues. The CDR3 loop is CASSQDNSFGNQPQHF. The CDR3 coding sequence is TGCGCCAGCAGCCAAGATAACAGCTTTGGCAATCAGCCCCAGCATTTT.

This rearrangement joins TRBV2 to TRBJ2-4; 9 bases agree with TRBD2. The V and J ends lost 7 bases and 5 bases, in that order; junction bases with no gene match: 9. Germline assignment: CDR1 SNHLY and CDR2 FYNNEI. CDR3 length equals 15 residues. The CDR3 here is CASTRAGGPQNIQYF. Written as DNA, the CDR3 is TGTGCCAGCACTCGCGCGGGAGGGCCTCAAAACATTCAGTACTTC.

V usage is TRBV6-2 or TRBV6-3 and J usage is TRBJ2-5, with TRBD1 identical over 9 bases. The CDR3 length is 15 residues. Germline CDR1 reads MNHEY; CDR2 reads SVGEGT. V dropped 5 bases and J dropped 11; count of bases not matched to a gene: 15. The CDR3 DNA reads as TGTGCCAGCAGTCCAATACAGGGGGCTGCCTACGGGCAGTACTTC. This codes for CASSPIQGAAYGQYF.

This clonotype was detected only a few times. V and J are TRBV21-1 and TRBJ2-7. TRBV21-1 is a pseudogene segment. This CDR3 region has 14 residues. In DNA form, the CDR3 reads TGTGCCAGCAGCAAAGTGGCAGAACTGGGGGAGCAGTACTTC. As protein: CASSKVAELGEQYF.

The chain is built from TRBV29-1 and TRBJ2-3, with D hard to call. The CDR3 consists of 13 residues. Germline V CDR1 and CDR2: SQVTM, ANQGSEA. Deletions cut 3 bases from V and 6 bases from J, with 13 bases between. Written as DNA, the CDR3 is TGCAGCGTTGATACACCGCCGTCGGATACGCAGTATTTT. It codes for CSVDTPPSDTQYF.

This clonotype turned up a few times. CDR3 DNA sequence: TGTGCCAGCAGTTCCCTCTTAGGGGGCCCGAACACTGAAGCTTTCTTT. It is translated as CASSSLLGGPNTEAFF. V gene TRBV6-5 combines with J gene TRBJ1-1; 7 bases align to TRBD1. The CDR3 sequence is 16 residues long. CDR1 is MNHEY, CDR2 SVGAGI, per germline. V lost 4 bases to trimming and J lost 1 base; unmatched junction nucleotides: 9.

This chain joins TRBV10-3 and TRBJ2-2; no clear D. The germline V and J ends were trimmed by 0 bases and 1 base, with 6 bases remaining between them. The CDR3 is 15 residues long. Germline assignment: CDR1 ENHRY and CDR2 SYGVKD. CDR3: CAISESERNTGELFF. In DNA form, the CDR3 reads TGTGCCATCAGTGAGTCTGAAAGGAACACCGGGGAGCTGTTTTTT.

The chain is built from TRBV6-5 and TRBJ2-7; 8 bases line up with TRBD1. The J segment lost 2 bases and the V segment lost 6 bases, leaving 6 bases of the junction unmatched. The CDR3 runs to 14 residues. CDR1 and CDR2 (germline): MNHEY, SVGAGI. CDR3 nucleotide sequence: TGTGCCAGCAGCCGGGACAGGTCAACCTACGAGCAGTACTTC. Residues: CASSRDRSTYEQYF.

The rearrangement links TRBV6-5 to TRBJ2-4, with a possible D match to TRBD1 (6 bases). The end of the DNA is better explained by TRBJ2-7, so the J call may be wrong. This CDR3 is built from 15 residues. Germline assignment: CDR1 MNHEY and CDR2 SVGAGI. CDR3 residues: CASSPRSYRANEQYF. The CDR3 DNA is TGTGCCAGCAGCCCCCGGAGCTACAGGGCGAACGAGCAGTACTTC.

This clonotype was counted between two and nine times. The chain links TRBV6-6 to TRBJ2-3; D call uncertain. Between the trimmed V and J ends, which lost 4 bases and 9 bases, there was a span of 8 bases. The CDR3 runs to 11 residues. Per germline, CDR1 MNHNY and CDR2 SVGAGI (reference sequence). DNA for the CDR3: TGTGCCAGCAGTTCGCAGCAGACGCAGTATTTT. It codes for CASSSQQTQYF.

This clonotype has more than one count but fewer than ten. The rearrangement links TRBV4-1 to TRBJ2-4; D is ambiguous. This CDR3 spans 15 amino acids. Deletions cut 5 bases from V and 0 bases from J, with 11 bases between. Germline V gives CDR1 MGHRA, CDR2 YSYEKL. The CDR3 spells CASSTLNLAKNIQYF. The CDR3 DNA follows: TGCGCCAGCAGCACCCTAAATTTAGCCAAAAACATTCAGTACTTC.

This clonotype was observed a handful of times. The chain uses TRBV5-1 and TRBJ2-7, with 11 bases matching TRBD2. Germline-derived CDR1 and CDR2 are SGHRS and YFSETQ. V trimming: 4 bases; J trimming: 0 bases; junction bases outside the gene matches: 12. This CDR3 spans 18 amino acids. The CDR3 DNA sequence: TGCGCCAGCAGCGTCGGACTAGCGGGTTCAGTTAGCTCCTACGAGCAGTACTTC. It yields the protein CASSVGLAGSVSSYEQYF.

CDR3 loop: CASADQGEKLFF. In DNA form, the CDR3 reads TGCGCCAGCGCCGACCAGGGTGAAAAACTGTTTTTT. This sequence joins TRBV5-1 and TRBJ1-4; D is possibly TRBD1 (5 bases). CDR1 SGHRS and CDR2 YFSETQ come from the germline V gene. The ends were cut back, 7 bases at V and 7 bases at J, with 11 bases in the middle. The CDR3 runs to 12 residues.

On this clonotype itself: This may arise from a read error, as a much more abundant clone is one base away. V is TRBV12-3 or TRBV12-4 and J is TRBJ2-7; D not certain. Matching the DNA end better, TRBJ2-5 makes the J call doubtful. CDR3 length: 11 amino acids. For the CDR3, the DNA is TGTGCCAGCAGTTTTATGGAGACCCAGTACTTC. It encodes CASSFMETQYF.

This chain uses TRBV6-2 or TRBV6-3 with TRBJ1-6; the D gene is possibly TRBD1 (6 bases). This CDR3 is 13 amino acids long. CDR1 is MNHEY and CDR2 is SVGEGT in the germline V gene. With 7 bases removed from V and 6 bases from J, the gap between germline ends came to 10 bases. CDR3 DNA: TGTGCCAGCACCGGACAGCTTAATTCACCCCTCCACTTT. Residues: CASTGQLNSPLHF.

This clonotype was seen a handful of times. This CDR3 is CASSQDIGGLSSYNEQFF. CDR3 bases: TGCGCCAGCAGCCAAGATATTGGGGGGCTAAGCTCCTACAATGAGCAGTTCTTC. The V call is TRBV4-3, the J call TRBJ2-1; the D call may be TRBD1 or TRBD2 (6 bases each). V was clipped by 0 bases and J by 0 bases, with 15 bases between them. Germline lookup yields CDR1 LGHNA and CDR2 YSLEER. The length of the CDR3 is 18 residues.

The chain carries TRBV20-1 and TRBJ2-1, with D hard to call. Germline assignment: CDR1 DFQATT and CDR2 SNEGSKA (reference sequence). Trimming stripped 5 bases from V and 4 bases from J, with 15 bases between. This CDR3 contains 14 residues. CDR3 protein: CSALVPGPYNEQFF. CDR3 DNA sequence: TGCAGTGCTCTTGTGCCTGGACCTTACAATGAGCAGTTCTTC.

This clonotype has just a few counts. The chain joins TRBV20-1 to TRBJ2-3, with 9 positions matching TRBD1. CDR3 size: 15 residues. V shed 8 bases and J 8 bases; nucleotides not matched to a gene: 17. Germline assignment: CDR1 DFQATT and CDR2 SNEGSKA (reference sequence). CDR3 amino acids: CSMRDPQGAIGTQYF. CDR3 in DNA: TGCAGTATGAGGGATCCACAGGGGGCAATTGGTACGCAGTATTTT.

On this clonotype itself: Being one base from a much bigger clone, this may be a read error. This sequence joins TRBV2 and TRBJ2-7, with TRBD2 matching 9 bases. Trimming took 8 bases from V and 7 from J; bases not matched to a gene: 15. The germline gives CDR1 SNHLY, CDR2 FYNNEI. The CDR3 sequence is 15 residues long. The CDR3 sequence is CASSPVAGDYNEQYF. CDR3 DNA sequence: TGTGCCAGCTCCCCCGTAGCGGGGGACTACAATGAGCAGTACTTC.

This clonotype was picked up a small number of times. CDR3 protein: CAISESRAPYEQYF. The DNA for the CDR3 is TGTGCCATCAGTGAGTCGAGGGCGCCCTACGAGCAGTACTTC. V gene TRBV10-3 combines with J gene TRBJ2-7, with a tentative D call TRBD2 (5 bases). Germline lookup yields CDR1 ENHRY and CDR2 SYGVKD. The CDR3 sequence is 14 residues long. Trimming removed 0 bases from V and 2 bases from J, with 8 bases in between.

The table lists this clonotype with many counts. The chain joins TRBV4-1 to TRBJ2-7, with D possibly being TRBD1 (5 bases). Looked up from germline, CDR1 is MGHRA and CDR2 is YSYEKL. This CDR3 comprises 14 residues. The V end lost 0 bases, the J end lost 2 bases, and 8 bases lay between the germline ends. The CDR3 region is CASSQDRQTYEQYF. Written as DNA, the CDR3 is TGCGCCAGCAGCCAAGATCGACAGACCTACGAGCAGTACTTC.

This clonotype has more than one count but fewer than ten. The chain uses TRBV6-5 and TRBJ2-3, with D tentatively TRBD2 (5 bases). Trimming took 2 bases from V and 0 from J, leaving 9 bases between them. Germline CDR1 reads MNHEY; CDR2 reads SVGAGI. The CDR3 has 15 amino acids. Written as DNA, the CDR3 is TGTGCCAGCAGTTACGGCGGGCTCAGCACAGATACGCAGTATTTT. Its protein is CASSYGGLSTDTQYF.

This sequence joins TRBV7-9 and TRBJ2-7, with unresolved D. CDR1 SEHNR and CDR2 FQNEAQ come from the germline V gene (reference sequence). The CDR3 extends over 13 amino acids. With 0 bases removed from V and 6 bases from J, the gap between germline ends came to 9 bases. CDR3 loop: CASSLALGPEQYF. The CDR3 region has the DNA TGTGCCAGCAGCTTAGCTCTCGGTCCCGAGCAGTACTTC.

This clonotype has more than one count but fewer than ten. The rearrangement uses TRBV6-5 and TRBJ1-2, with 9 bases fitting TRBD1. Looked up from germline, CDR1 is MNHEY and CDR2 is SVGAGI. J was trimmed by 3 bases and V by 9 bases; bases with no gene match: 5. This CDR3 spans 13 amino acids. CDR3 nucleotides: TGTGCCAGTTCCGGGACAGGGCACTATGGCTACACCTTC. Translated: CASSGTGHYGYTF.